This section outlines one T cell receptor (beta chain) sequence together with its context. The sample comes from a study of OX40 agonist ivuxolimab in advanced cancers. Using immunoSEQ multiplex PCR, the repertoire was profiled, and TCRdb retains in-frame clones only, with some absent. The sample records approximately 68,000 clones, approximately 88% being singletons. The clonotype originates from an adult with an advanced solid tumor such as melanoma, head and neck, liver or kidney cancer. The sequenced sample was CD4+ or CD8+ T cells sorted from blood, obtained in a trial of the OX40 agonist ivuxolimab.

The chain's CDR3 is CASSSLLTGGKPQHF. The CDR3 DNA follows: TGTGCCAGCAGTTCCCTCCTGACAGGGGGCAAACCCCAGCATTTT. This chain links TRBV28 with TRBJ1-5; 10 nucleotides match TRBD1. V dropped 4 bases and J dropped 10; count of bases not matched to a gene: 10. This CDR3 has 15 amino acids. Germline V gene sequence: CDR1 MDHEN, CDR2 SYDVKM.